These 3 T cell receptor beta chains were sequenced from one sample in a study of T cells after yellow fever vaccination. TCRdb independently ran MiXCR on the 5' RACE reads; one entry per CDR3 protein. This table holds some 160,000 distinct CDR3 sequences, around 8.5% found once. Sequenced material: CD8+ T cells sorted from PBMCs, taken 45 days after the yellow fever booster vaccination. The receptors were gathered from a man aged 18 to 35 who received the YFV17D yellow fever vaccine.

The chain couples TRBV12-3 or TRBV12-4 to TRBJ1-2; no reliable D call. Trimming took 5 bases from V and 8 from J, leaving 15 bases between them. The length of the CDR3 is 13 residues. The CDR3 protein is CASSRTGLEGYTF. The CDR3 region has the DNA TGTGCCAGCAGTAGGACGGGCTTAGAGGGCTACACCTTC.

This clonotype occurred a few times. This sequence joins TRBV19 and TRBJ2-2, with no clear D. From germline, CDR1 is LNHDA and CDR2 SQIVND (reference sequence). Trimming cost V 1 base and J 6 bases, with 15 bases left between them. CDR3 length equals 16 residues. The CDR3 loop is CASSIVFPFNSGELFF. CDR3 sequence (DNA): TGTGCCAGTAGTATAGTTTTTCCTTTCAACTCCGGGGAGCTGTTTTTT.

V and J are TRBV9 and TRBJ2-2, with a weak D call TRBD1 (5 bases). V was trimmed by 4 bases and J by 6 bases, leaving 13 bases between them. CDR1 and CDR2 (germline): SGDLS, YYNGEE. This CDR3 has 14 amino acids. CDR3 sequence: CASSFRPGPGELFF. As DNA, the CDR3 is TGTGCCAGCAGCTTTCGACCAGGGCCCGGGGAGCTGTTTTTT.